One sample yielded the 5 T cell receptor beta chains listed below, sequenced in a study of cytomegalovirus exposure and HLA in healthy donors. Assay: immunoSEQ multiplex PCR; the TCRdb copy retains only in-frame clones and omits some. The table lists some 130,000 clones, approximately 82% of them singletons. Sample: PBMCs. The receptor source for this set is a man younger than 45 in good health and CMV-seropositive.

The rearrangement links TRBV12-5 to TRBJ1-2; 9 bases line up with TRBD1. Germline V gene data show CDR1 as LGHNT and CDR2 as FRNRAP. V dropped 6 bases and J dropped 7; count of bases not matched to a gene: 9. There are 14 residues in the CDR3. Written as DNA, the CDR3 is TGTGCTAGTGGACCGGGACAGGGAAAAAGTGGCTACACCTTC. It specifies CASGPGQGKSGYTF.

The chain joins TRBV27 to TRBJ2-5, with a possible D match to TRBD2 (6 bases). The DNA matches TRBJ2-7 better at its end, which makes the J call doubtful. Germline V gene sequence: CDR1 MNHEY, CDR2 SMNVEV (reference sequence). The CDR3 runs 13 residues. This CDR3 reads CASSLSAGYEQYF. The CDR3 region has the DNA TGTGCCAGCAGTTTATCGGCGGGATACGAGCAGTACTTC.

This clone was picked up one time. J is TRBJ2-2 and V is TRBV7-2; D gene unclear. Germline CDR1 is SGHTA and CDR2 is FQGNSA. CDR3 length: 12 residues. The V gene lost 5 bases and the J gene lost 5 bases, with 6 bases spanning the gap. The CDR3 DNA follows: TGTGCCAGCAGCCCGAGGACCGGGGAGCTGTTTTTT. Its protein product is CASSPRTGELFF.

The chain links TRBV7-6 to TRBJ2-7; 11 nucleotides agree with TRBD1. This CDR3 is built from 14 residues. V shed 4 bases, J shed 3 bases, and the junction held 2 bases outside the gene matches. From germline, CDR1 is SGHVS and CDR2 FNYEAQ. The CDR3 loop is CASSWTGGVYEQYF. In nucleotides, the CDR3 is TGTGCCAGCAGCTGGACAGGGGGCGTCTACGAGCAGTACTTC.

V and J are TRBV9 and TRBJ1-6; 7 bases agree with TRBD1. Germline CDR1 and CDR2: SGDLS and YYNGEE. The CDR3 sequence is 14 residues long. V dropped 2 bases and J dropped 5; count of bases not matched to a gene: 1. The CDR3 coding sequence is TGTGCCAGCAGCGTCACAGGGGATAATTCACCCCTCCACTTT. The encoded protein is CASSVTGDNSPLHF.